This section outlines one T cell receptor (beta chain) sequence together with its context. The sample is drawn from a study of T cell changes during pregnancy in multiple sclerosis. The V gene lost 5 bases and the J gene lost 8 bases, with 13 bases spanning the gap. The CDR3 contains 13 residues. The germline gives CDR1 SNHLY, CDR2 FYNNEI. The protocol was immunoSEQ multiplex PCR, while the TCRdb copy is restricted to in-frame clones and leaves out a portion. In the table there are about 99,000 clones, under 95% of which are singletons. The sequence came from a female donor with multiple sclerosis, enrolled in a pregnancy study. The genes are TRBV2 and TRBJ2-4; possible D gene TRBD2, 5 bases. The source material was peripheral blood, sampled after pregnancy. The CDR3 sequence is CASSPLAGDIQYF. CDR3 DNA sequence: TGTGCCAGCAGTCCCCTGGCCGGGGACATTCAGTACTTC.